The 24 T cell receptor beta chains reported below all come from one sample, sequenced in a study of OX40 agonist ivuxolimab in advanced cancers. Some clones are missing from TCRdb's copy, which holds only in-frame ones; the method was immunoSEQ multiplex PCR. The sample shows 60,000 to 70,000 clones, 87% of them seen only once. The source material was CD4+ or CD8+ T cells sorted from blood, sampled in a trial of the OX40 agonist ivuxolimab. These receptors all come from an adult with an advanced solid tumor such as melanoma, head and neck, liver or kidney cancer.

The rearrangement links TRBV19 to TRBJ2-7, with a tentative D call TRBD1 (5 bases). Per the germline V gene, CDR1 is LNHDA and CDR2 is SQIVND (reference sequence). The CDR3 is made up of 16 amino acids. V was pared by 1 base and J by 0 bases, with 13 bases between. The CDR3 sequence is CASSIGALGASYEQYF. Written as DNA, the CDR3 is TGTGCCAGTAGTATAGGCGCTTTAGGGGCCTCCTACGAGCAGTACTTC.

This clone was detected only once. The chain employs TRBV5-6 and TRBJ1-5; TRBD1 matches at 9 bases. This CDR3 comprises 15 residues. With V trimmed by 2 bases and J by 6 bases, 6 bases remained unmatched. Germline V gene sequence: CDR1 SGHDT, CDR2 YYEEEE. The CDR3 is CASSFTGGLGQPQHF. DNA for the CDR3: TGTGCCAGCAGCTTCACAGGGGGCTTAGGTCAGCCCCAGCATTTT.

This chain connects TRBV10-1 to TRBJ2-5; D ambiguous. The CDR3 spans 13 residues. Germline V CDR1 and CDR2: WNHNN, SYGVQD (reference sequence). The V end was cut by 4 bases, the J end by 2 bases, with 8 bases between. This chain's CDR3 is CASSGNPQETQYF. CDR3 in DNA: TGCGCCAGCAGTGGGAACCCTCAAGAGACCCAGTACTTC.

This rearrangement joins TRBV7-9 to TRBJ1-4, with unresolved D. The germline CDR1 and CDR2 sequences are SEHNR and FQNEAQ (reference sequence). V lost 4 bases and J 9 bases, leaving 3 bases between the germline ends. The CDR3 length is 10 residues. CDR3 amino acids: CASSSQKLFF. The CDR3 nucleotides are TGTGCCAGCAGCTCCCAAAAACTGTTTTTT.

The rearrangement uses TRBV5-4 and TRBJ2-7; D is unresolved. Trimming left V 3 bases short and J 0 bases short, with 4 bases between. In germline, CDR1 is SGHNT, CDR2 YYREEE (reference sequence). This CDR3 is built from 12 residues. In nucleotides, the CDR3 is TGTGCCAGCAGCTCAAGCTCCTACGAGCAGTACTTC. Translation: CASSSSSYEQYF.

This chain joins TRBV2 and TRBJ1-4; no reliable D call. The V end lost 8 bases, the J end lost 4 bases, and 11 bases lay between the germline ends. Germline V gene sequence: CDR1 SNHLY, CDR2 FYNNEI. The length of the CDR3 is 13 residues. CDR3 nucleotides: TGTGCCAGCTCCATGAGGCGTAATGAAAAACTGTTTTTT. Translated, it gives CASSMRRNEKLFF.

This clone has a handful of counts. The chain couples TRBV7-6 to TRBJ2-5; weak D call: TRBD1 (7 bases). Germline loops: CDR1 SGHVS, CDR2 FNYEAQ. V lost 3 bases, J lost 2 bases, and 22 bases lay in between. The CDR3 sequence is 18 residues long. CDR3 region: CASSFRTGRGLRQETQYF. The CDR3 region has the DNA TGTGCCAGCAGCTTTCGGACAGGTCGGGGACTTAGACAAGAGACCCAGTACTTC.

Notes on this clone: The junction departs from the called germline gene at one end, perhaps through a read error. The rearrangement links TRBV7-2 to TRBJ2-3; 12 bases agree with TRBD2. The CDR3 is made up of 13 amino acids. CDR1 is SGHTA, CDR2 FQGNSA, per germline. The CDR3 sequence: CASSLAGGDTQYF. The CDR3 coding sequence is TGTGCCAGCAGCCTAGCGGGAGGGGATACGCAGTATTTT.

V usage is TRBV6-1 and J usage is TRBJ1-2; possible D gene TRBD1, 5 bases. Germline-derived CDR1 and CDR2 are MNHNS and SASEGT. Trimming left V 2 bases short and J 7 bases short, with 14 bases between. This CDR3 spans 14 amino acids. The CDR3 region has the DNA TGTGCCAGCAGTGAATGGGGGGGAGCAGCTGGCTACACCTTC. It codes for CASSEWGGAAGYTF.

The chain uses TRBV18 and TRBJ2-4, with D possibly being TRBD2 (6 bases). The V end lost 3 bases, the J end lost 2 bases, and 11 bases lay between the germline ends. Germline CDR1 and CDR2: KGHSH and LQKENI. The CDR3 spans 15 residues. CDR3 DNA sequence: TGTGCCAGCTCACCTGGGGGGATTTCCAAAAACATTCAGTACTTC. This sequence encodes CASSPGGISKNIQYF.

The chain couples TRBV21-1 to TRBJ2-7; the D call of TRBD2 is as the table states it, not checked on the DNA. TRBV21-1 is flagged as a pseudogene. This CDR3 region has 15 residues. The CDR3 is CASSSGTDPSYEQYF. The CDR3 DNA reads TGTGCCAGCAGCAGCGGGACGGACCCCTCGTACGAGCAGTACTTC.

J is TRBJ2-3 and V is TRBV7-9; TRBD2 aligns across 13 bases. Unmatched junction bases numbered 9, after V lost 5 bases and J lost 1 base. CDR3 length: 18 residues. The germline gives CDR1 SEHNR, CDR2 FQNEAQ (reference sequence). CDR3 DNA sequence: TGTGCCAGCAGCACCCGCCTAGGACTAGCGGGAGGCACAGATACGCAGTATTTT. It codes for CASSTRLGLAGGTDTQYF.

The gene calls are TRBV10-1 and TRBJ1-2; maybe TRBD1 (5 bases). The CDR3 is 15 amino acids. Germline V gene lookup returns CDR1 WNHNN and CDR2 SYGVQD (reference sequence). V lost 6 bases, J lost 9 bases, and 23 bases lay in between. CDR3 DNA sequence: TGCGCCAGCAGCCCTTCGGGTGTAGGGGCCGGTCGCTACACCTTC. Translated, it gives CASSPSGVGAGRYTF.

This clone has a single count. The CDR3 DNA is TGTGCCAGCAGCCTCGGACAAACCCGCAATCAGCCCCAGCATTTT. It translates to CASSLGQTRNQPQHF. The chain joins TRBV7-2 to TRBJ1-5, with TRBD1 as a possible D gene (5 bases). V lost 5 bases, J lost 2 bases, and 13 bases lay in between. Germline V gene lookup returns CDR1 SGHTA and CDR2 FQGNSA. The CDR3 sequence is 15 residues long. The complete variable domain, with remaining parts taken from reference TRBV7-2 and TRBJ1-5, reads GAGVSQSPSNKVTEKGKDVELRCDPISGHTALYWYRQSLGQGLEFLIYFQGNSAPDKSGLPSDRFSAERTGGSVSTLTIQRTQQEDSAVYLCASSLGQTRNQPQHFGDGTRLSIL.

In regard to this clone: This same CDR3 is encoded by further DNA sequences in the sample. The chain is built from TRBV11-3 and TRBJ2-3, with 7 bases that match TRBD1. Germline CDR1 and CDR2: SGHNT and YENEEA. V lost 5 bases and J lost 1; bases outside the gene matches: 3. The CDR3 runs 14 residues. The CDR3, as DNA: TGTGCCAGCAGCCCCGGACAGGGCACAGATACGCAGTATTTT. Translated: CASSPGQGTDTQYF.

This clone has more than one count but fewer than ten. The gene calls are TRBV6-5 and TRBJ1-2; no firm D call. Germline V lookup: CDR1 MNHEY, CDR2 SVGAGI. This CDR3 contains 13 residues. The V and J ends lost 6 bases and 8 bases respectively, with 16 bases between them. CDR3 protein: CASSRTRESGYTF. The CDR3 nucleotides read TGTGCCAGCAGCCGAACCCGGGAGTCGGGCTACACCTTC.

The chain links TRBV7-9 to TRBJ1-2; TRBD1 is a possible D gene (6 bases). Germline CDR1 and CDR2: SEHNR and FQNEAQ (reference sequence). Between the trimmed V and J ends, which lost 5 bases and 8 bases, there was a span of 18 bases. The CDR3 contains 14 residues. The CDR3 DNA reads TGTGCCAGCAGCGTCGGACAGACCAACAAAGGCTACACCTTC. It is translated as CASSVGQTNKGYTF. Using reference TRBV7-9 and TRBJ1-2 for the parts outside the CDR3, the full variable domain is DTGVSQNPRHKITKRGQNVTFRCDPISEHNRLYWYRQTLGQGPEFLTYFQNEAQLEKSRLLSDRFSAERPKGSFSTLEIQRTEQGDSAMYLCASSVGQTNKGYTFGSGTRLTVV.

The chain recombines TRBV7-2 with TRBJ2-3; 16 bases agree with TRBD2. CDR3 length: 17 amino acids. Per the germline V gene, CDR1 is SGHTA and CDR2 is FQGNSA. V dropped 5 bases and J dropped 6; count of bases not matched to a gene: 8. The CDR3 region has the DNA TGTGCCAGCAGCCAGGGACTAGCGGGGGGGCGGGCCGATACGCAGTATTTT. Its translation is CASSQGLAGGRADTQYF.

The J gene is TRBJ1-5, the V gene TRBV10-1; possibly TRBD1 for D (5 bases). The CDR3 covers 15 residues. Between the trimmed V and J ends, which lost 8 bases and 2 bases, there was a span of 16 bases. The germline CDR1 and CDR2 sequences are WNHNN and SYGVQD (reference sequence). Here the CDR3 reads CASHPGSFRNQPQHF. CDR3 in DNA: TGCGCCAGCCACCCAGGGTCGTTTCGCAATCAGCCCCAGCATTTT.

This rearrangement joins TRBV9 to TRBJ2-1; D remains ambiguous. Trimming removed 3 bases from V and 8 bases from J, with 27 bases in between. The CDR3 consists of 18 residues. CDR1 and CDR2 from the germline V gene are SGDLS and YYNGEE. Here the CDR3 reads CASSAPLPTPGQSYEQFF. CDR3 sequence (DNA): TGTGCCAGCAGCGCCCCCCTGCCTACGCCGGGCCAATCGTATGAGCAGTTCTTC. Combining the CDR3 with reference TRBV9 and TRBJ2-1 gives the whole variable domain DSGVTQTPKHLITATGQRVTLRCSPRSGDLSVYWYQQSLDQGLQFLIQYYNGEERAKGNILERFSAQQFPDLHSELNLSSLELGDSALYFCASSAPLPTPGQSYEQFFGPGTRLTVL.

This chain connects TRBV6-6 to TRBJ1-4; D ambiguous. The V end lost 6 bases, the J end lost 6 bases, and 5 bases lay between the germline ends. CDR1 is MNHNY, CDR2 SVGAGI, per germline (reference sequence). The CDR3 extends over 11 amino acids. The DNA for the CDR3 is TGTGCCAGCAGGGGTGATGAAAAACTGTTTTTT. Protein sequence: CASRGDEKLFF.

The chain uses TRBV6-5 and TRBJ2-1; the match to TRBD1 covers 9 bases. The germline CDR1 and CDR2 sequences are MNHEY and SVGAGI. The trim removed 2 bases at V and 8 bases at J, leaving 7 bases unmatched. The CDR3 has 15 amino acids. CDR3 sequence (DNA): TGTGCCAGCAGTTACCGGACAGGGGTCAAGGATGAGCAGTTCTTC. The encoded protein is CASSYRTGVKDEQFF.

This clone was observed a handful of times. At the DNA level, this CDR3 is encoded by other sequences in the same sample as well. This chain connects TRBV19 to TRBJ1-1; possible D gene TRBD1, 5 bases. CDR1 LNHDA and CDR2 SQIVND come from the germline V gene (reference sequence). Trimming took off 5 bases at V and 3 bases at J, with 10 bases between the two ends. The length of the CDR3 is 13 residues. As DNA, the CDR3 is TGTGCCAGTAGTCCGAGGGGCGACACTGAAGCTTTCTTT. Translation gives CASSPRGDTEAFF.

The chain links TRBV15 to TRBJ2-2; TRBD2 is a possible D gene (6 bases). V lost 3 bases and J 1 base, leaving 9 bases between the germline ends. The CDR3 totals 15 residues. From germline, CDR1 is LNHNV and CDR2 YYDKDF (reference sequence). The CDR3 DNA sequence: TGTGCCACCAGCAGGGGCGGGATGAACACCGGGGAGCTGTTTTTT. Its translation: CATSRGGMNTGELFF.